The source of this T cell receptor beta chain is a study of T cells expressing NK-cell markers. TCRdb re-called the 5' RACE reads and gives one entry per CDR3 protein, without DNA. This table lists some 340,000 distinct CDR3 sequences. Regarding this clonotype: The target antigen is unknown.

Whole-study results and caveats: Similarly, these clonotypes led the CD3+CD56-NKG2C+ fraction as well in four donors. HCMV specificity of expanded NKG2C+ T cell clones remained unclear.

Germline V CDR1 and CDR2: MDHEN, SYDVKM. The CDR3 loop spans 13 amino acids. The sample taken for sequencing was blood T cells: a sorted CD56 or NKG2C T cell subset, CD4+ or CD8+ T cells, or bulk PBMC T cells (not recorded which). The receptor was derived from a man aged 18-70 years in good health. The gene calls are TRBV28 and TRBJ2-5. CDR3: CASSPQYQETQYF.